This TCR beta chain was sequenced in a study of shared clonotypes between healthy human individuals. This CDR3 spans 15 amino acids. V trimming: 4 bases; J trimming: 1 base; junction bases outside the gene matches: 6. The germline gives CDR1 SGHRS, CDR2 YFSETQ. The sample holds a few counts of this clone. Clones were sequenced by immunoSEQ multiplex PCR, and TCRdb holds only the in-frame ones, with some missing. Of fewer than 850,000 clones in the sample, 90% were seen once. This receptor was taken from a man aged 18 to 30 in good health. Some clones in this sample may be carry-over from other donors' samples. The chain is built from TRBV5-1 and TRBJ1-1, with 8 bases matching TRBD1. Sequenced sample: memory CD8+ T cells from PBMCs. Sample subset: CD45RO+ cells pooled with CCR7-negative TemRA cells. The CDR3 region has the DNA TGCGCCAGCAGCACCTGGACAGGGAGGAACACTGAAGCTTTCTTT. Translated, it gives CASSTWTGRNTEAFF.